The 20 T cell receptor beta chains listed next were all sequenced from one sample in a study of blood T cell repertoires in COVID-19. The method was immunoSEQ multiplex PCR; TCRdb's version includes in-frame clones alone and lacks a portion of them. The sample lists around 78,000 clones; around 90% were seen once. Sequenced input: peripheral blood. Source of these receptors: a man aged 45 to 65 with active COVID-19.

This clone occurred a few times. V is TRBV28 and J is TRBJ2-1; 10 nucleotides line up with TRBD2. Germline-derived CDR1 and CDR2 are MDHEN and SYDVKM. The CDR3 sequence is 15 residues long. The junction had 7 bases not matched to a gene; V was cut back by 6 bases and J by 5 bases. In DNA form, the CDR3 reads TGTGCCAGCAGCTCGACTAGCGGGTCACACAATGAGCAGTTCTTC. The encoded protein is CASSSTSGSHNEQFF.

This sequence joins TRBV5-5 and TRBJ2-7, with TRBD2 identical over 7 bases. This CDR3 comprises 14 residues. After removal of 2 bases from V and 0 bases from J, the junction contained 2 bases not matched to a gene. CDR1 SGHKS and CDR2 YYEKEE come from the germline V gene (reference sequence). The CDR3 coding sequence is TGTGCCAGCAGCTTAGGCGGGAGCTCCTACGAGCAGTACTTC. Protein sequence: CASSLGGSSYEQYF.

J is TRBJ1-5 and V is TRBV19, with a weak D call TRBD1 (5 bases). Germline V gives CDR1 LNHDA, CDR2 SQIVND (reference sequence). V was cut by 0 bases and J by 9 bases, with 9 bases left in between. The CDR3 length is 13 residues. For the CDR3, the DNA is TGTGCCAGTAGTATAGAGGGGCGACGGCCCCAGCATTTT. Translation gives CASSIEGRRPQHF. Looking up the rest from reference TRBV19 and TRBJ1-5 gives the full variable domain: DGGITQSPKYLFRKEGQNVTLSCEQNLNHDAMYWYRQDPGQGLRLIYYSQIVNDFQKGDIAEGYSVSREKKESFPLTVTSAQKNPTAFYLCASSIEGRRPQHFGDGTRLSIL.

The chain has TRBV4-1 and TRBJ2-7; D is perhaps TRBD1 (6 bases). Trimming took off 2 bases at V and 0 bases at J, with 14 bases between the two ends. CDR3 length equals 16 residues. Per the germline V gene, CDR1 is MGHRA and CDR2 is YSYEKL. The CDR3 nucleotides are TGCGCCAGCAGCCAAAGGGGGAGCGGAGGCTCCTACGAGCAGTACTTC. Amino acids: CASSQRGSGGSYEQYF.

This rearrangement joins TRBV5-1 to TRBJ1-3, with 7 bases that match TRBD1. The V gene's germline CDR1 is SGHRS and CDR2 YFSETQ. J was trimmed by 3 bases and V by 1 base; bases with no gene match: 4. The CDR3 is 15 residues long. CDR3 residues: CASSLMSGGGNTIYF. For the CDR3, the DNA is TGCGCCAGCAGCTTGATGTCAGGGGGTGGAAACACCATATATTTT.

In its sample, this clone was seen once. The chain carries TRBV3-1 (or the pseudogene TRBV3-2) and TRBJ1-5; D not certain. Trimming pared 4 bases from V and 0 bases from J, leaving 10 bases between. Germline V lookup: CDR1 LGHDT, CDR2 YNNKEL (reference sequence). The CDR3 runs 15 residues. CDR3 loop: CASSPGTYSNQPQHF. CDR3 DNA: TGTGCCAGCAGCCCAGGTACTTATAGCAATCAGCCCCAGCATTTT.

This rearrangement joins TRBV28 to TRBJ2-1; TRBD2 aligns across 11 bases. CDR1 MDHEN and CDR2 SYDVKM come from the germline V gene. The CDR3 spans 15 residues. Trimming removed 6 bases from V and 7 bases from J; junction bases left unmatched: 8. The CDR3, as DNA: TGTGCCAGCAGCATTATAGCGGGAGGGCGGAATGAGCAGTTCTTC. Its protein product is CASSIIAGGRNEQFF.

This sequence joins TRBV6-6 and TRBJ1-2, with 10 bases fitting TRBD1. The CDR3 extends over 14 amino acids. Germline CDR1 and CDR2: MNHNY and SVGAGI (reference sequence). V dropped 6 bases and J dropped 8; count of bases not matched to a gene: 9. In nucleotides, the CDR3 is TGTGCCAGCAGCAGTGACAGGGGGCGAGGGGGCTACACCTTC. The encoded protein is CASSSDRGRGGYTF.

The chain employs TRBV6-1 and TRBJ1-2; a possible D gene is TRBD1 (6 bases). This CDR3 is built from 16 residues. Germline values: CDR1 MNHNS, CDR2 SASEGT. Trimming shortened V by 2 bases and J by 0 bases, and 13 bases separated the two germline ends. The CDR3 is CASSETRGGTNYGYTF. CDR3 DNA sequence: TGTGCCAGCAGTGAAACCCGAGGGGGAACTAACTATGGCTACACCTTC.

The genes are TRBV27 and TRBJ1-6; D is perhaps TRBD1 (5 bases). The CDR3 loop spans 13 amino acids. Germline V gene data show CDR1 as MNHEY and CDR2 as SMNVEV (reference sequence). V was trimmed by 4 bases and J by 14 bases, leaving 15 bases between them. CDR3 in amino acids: CASSWDSFSTLHF. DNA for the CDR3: TGTGCCAGCAGTTGGGACTCATTCTCCACCCTCCACTTT.

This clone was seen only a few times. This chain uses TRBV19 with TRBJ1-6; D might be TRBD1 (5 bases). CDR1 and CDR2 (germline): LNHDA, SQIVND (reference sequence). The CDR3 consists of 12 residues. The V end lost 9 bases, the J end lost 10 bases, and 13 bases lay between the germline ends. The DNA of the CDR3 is TGTGCCAGCGATCACCCAGGGTCACCCCTCCACTTT. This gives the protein CASDHPGSPLHF. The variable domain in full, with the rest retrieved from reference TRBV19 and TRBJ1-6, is DGGITQSPKYLFRKEGQNVTLSCEQNLNHDAMYWYRQDPGQGLRLIYYSQIVNDFQKGDIAEGYSVSREKKESFPLTVTSAQKNPTAFYLCASDHPGSPLHFGNGTRLTVT.

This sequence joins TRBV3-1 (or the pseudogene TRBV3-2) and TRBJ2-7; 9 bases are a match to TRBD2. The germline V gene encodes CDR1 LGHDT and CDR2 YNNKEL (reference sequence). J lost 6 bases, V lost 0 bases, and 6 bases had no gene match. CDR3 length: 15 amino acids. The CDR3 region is CASSQDNSGSSEQYF. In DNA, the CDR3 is TGTGCCAGCAGCCAAGATAATAGCGGGAGTAGCGAGCAGTACTTC.

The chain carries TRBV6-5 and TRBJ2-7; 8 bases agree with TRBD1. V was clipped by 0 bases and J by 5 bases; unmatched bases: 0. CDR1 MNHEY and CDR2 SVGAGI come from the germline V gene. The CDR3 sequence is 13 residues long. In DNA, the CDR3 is TGTGCCAGCAGTTACTCGGACAGGGACGAGCAGTACTTC. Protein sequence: CASSYSDRDEQYF.

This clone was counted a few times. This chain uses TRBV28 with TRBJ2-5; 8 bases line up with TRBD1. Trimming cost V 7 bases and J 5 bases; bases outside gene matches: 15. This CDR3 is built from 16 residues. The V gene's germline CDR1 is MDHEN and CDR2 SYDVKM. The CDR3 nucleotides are TGTGCCAGCACCCGAAGCCCCCAGGGGGCGCCTGAGACCCAGTACTTC. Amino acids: CASTRSPQGAPETQYF.

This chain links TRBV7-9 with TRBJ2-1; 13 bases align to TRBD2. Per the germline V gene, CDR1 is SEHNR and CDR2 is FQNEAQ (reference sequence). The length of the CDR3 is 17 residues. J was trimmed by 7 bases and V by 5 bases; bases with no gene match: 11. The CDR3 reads CASSPLLAGGPRNEQFF. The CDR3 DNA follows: TGTGCCAGCAGCCCCCTACTAGCGGGAGGGCCAAGGAATGAGCAGTTCTTC.

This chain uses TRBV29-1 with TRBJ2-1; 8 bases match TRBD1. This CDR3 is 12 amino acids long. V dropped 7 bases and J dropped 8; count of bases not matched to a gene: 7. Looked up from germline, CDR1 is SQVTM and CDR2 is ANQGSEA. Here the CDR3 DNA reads TGCAGCGCCGGGACAGGTGATTATGAGCAGTTCTTC. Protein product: CSAGTGDYEQFF.

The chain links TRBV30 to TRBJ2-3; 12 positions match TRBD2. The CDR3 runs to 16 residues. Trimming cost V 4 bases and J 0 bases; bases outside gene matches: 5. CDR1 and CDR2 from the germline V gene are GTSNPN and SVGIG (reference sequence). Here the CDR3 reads CAWTPGTSGSTDTQYF. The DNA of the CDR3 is TGTGCCTGGACCCCCGGGACTAGCGGGAGCACAGATACGCAGTATTTT.

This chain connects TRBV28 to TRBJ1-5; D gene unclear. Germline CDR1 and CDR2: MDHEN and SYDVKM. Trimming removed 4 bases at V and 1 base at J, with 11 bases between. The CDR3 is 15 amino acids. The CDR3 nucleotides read TGTGCCAGCAGTTCGGGAGGGAACAGCAATCAGCCCCAGCATTTT. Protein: CASSSGGNSNQPQHF.

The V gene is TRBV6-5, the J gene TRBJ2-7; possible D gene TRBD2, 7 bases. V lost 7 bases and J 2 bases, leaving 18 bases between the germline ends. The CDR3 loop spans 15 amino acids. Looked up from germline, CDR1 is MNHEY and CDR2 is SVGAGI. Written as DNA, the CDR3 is TGTGCCAGCAACGGGGGCGGGAGAGGAACCTACGAGCAGTACTTC. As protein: CASNGGGRGTYEQYF.

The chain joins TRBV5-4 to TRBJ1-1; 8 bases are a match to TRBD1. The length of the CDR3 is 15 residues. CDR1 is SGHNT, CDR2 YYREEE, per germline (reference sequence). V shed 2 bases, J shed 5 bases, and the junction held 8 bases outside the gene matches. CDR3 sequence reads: CASSFTGGSETEAFF. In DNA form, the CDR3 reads TGTGCCAGCAGCTTCACAGGGGGAAGTGAGACTGAAGCTTTCTTT. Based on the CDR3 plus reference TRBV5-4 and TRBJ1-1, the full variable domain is ETGVTQSPTHLIKTRGQQVTLRCSSQSGHNTVSWYQQALGQGPQFIFQYYREEENGRGNFPPRFSGLQFPNYSSELNVNALELDDSALYLCASSFTGGSETEAFFGQGTRLTVV.